This T cell receptor beta chain was captured in a study of T cells after yellow fever vaccination. Study as a whole: Each low-cell-number fraction was prepared by means of SMART-Seq v4 Ultra Low Input.

A universal primer site and UMIs were added as TCR cDNA was made by 5'RACE template switching. TCRdb recomputed calls from the 5' RACE reads with MiXCR, one row per CDR3 protein. The sample contains some 390,000 distinct CDR3 sequences, 6% to 8% of which appear only once. The table lists this clonotype with many counts. Its specificity is unknown. Study-wide points: Among primary-vaccination clones, most reappeared after the booster, at approximately 96% for CD4 and approximately 88% for CD8. FACS-sorted repertoires might harbor abundant contaminating clonotypes from the bulk population.

The CDR3 runs to 14 residues. V lost 4 bases and J 1 base, leaving 14 bases between the germline ends. In germline, CDR1 is SQVTM, CDR2 ANQGSEA. The TCR was taken from a man in his thirties or forties who received the YFV17D yellow fever vaccine. V and J are TRBV29-1 and TRBJ2-7, with no clear D. Sequenced here: PBMCs, sampled 5 days after the yellow fever booster vaccination. CDR3 sequence (DNA): TGCAGCGTTGTTCTGGGGTGGCAGTCCTACGAGCAGTACTTC. As protein: CSVVLGWQSYEQYF.